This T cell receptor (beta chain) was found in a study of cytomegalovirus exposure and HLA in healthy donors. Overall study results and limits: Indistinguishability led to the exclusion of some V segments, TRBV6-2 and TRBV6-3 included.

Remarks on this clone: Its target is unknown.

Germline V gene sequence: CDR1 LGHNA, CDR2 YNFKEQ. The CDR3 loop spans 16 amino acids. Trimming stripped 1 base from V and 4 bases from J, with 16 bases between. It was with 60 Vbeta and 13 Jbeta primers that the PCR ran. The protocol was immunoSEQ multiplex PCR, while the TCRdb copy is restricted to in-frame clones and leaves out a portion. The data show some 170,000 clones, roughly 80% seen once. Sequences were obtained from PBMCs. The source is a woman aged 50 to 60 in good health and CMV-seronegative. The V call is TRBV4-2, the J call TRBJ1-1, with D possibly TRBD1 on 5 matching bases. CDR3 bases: TGTGCCAGCAGCCAAGGCGGGACTGGTCGGGCCACTGAAGCTTTCTTT. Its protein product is CASSQGGTGRATEAFF.